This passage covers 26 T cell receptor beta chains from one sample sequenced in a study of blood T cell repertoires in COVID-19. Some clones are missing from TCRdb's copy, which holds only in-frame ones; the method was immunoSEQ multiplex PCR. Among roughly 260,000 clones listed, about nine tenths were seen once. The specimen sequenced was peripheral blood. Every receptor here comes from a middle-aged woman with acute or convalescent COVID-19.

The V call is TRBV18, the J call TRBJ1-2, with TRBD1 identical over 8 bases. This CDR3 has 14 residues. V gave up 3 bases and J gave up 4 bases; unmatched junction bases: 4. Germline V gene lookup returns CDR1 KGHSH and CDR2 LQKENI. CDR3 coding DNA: TGTGCCAGCTCACCCACCGACAGGGGCTATGGCTACACCTTC. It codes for CASSPTDRGYGYTF.

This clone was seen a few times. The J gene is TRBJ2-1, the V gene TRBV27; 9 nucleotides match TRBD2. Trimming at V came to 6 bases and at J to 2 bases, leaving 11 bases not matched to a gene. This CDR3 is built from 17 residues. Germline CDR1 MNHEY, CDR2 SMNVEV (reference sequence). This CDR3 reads CASSRVLLAGTYNEQFF. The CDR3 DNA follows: TGTGCCAGCAGCAGGGTCCTCCTAGCGGGGACCTACAATGAGCAGTTCTTC.

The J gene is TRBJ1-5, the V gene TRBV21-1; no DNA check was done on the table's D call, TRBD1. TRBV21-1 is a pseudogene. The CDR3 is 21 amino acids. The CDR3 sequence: CASSQWTGGHSWGYSNQPQHF. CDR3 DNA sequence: TGTGCCAGCAGCCAGTGGACAGGGGGCCATTCCTGGGGCTATAGCAATCAGCCCCAGCATTTT.

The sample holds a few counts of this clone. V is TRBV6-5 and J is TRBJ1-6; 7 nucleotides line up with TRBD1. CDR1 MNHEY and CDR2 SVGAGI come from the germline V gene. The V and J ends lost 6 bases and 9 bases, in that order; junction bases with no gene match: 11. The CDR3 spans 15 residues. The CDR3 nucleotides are TGTGCCAGCAGGTCTACAGGGGTCTGGATTTCACCCCTCCACTTT. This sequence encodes CASRSTGVWISPLHF.

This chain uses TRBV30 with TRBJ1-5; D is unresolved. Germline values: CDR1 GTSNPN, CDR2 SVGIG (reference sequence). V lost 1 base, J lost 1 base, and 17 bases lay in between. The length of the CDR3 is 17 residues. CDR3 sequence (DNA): TGTGCCTGGAGTGCCACCCGCTACGATAAGAGCAATCAGCCCCAGCATTTT. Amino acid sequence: CAWSATRYDKSNQPQHF.

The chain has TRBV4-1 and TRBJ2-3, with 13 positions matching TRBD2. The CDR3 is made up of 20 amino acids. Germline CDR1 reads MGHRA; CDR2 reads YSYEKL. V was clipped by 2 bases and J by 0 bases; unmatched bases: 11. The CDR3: CASSQPYGLAGATSTDTQYF. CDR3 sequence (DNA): TGCGCCAGCAGCCAACCTTACGGACTAGCGGGGGCCACTAGCACAGATACGCAGTATTTT.

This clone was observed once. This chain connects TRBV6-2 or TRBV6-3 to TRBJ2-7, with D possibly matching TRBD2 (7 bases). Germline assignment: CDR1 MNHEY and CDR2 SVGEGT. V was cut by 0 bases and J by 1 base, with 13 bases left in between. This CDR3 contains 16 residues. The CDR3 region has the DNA TGTGCCAGCAGTTACTCGTACGGGGGGCCGTCCTACGAGCAGTACGTC. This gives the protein CASSYSYGGPSYEQYV.

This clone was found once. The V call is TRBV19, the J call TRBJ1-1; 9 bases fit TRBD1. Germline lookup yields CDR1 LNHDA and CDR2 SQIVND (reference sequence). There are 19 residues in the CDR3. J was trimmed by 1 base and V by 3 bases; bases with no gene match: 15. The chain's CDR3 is CASSMFIGTGTTPNTEAFF. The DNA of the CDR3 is TGTGCCAGTAGTATGTTTATCGGGACAGGGACTACCCCGAACACTGAAGCTTTCTTT.

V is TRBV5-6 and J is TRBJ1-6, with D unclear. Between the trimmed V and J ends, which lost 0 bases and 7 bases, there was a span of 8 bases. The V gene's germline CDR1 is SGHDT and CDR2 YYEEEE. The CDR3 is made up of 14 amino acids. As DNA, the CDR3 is TGTGCCAGCAGCTTGGCGGGAGGCAATTCACCCCTCCACTTT. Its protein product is CASSLAGGNSPLHF.

The CDR3 DNA reads as TGTGCCAGCAGCGCCGGGACAGCCTTCAATCAGCCCCAGCATTTT. Translated: CASSAGTAFNQPQHF. The chain joins TRBV9 to TRBJ1-5; 7 nucleotides line up with TRBD1. The CDR3 is 15 amino acids. Per the germline V gene, CDR1 is SGDLS and CDR2 is YYNGEE. J gave up 3 bases and V 3 bases, and 6 bases lay outside the gene matches.

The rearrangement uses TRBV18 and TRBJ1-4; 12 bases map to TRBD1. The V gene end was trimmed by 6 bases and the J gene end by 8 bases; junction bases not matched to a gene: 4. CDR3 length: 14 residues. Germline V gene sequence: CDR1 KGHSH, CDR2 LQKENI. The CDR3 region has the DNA TGTGCCAGCTCTCCGGGACAGGGGGCCGAAAAACTGTTTTTT. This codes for CASSPGQGAEKLFF.

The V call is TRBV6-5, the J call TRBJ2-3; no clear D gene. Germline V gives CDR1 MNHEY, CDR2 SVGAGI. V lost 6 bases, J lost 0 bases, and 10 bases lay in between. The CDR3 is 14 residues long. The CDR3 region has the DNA TGTGCCAGCAGGAGCCTGACTAGCACAGATACGCAGTATTTT. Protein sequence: CASRSLTSTDTQYF.

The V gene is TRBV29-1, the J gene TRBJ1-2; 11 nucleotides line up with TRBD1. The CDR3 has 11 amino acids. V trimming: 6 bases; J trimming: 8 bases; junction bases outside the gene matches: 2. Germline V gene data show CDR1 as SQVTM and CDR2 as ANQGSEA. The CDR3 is CSVGTGGGYTF. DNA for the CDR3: TGCAGCGTAGGGACAGGGGGAGGCTACACCTTC.

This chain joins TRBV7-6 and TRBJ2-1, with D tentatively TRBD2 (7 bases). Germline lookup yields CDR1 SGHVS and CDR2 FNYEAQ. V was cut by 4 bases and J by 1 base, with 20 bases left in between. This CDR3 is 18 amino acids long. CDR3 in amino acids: CASSSSPLGGRSYNEQFF. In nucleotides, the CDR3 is TGTGCCAGCAGCTCAAGCCCCTTGGGGGGGCGGTCCTACAATGAGCAGTTCTTC.

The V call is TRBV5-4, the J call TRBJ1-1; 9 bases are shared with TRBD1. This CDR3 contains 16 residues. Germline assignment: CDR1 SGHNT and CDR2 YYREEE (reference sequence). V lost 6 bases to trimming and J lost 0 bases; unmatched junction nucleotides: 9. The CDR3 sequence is CASTRLQGAMNTEAFF. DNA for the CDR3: TGTGCCAGCACGCGCTTACAGGGGGCAATGAACACTGAAGCTTTCTTT. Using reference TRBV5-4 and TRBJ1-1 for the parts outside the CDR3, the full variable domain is ETGVTQSPTHLIKTRGQQVTLRCSSQSGHNTVSWYQQALGQGPQFIFQYYREEENGRGNFPPRFSGLQFPNYSSELNVNALELDDSALYLCASTRLQGAMNTEAFFGQGTRLTVV.

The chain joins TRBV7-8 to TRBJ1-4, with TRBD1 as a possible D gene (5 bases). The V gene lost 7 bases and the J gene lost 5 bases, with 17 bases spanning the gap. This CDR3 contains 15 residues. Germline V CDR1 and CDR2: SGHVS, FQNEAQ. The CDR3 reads CASTIGQVLNEKLFF. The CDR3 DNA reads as TGTGCCAGCACCATCGGACAAGTGTTAAATGAAAAACTGTTTTTT.

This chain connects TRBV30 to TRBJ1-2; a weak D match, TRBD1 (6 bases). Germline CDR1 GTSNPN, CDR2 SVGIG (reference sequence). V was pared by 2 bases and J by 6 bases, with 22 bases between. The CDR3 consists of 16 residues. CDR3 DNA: TGTGCCTGGAGTCGCAATCGGTATGGGGGCGGTAATGGCTACACCTTC. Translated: CAWSRNRYGGGNGYTF.

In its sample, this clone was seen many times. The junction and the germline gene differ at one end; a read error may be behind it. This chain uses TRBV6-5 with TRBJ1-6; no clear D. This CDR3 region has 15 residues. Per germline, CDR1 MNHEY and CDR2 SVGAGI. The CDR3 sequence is CASSDSFYDNSPLHF. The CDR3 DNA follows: TGTGCCAGCAGTGACTCTTTCTATGATAATTCACCCCTCCACTTT.

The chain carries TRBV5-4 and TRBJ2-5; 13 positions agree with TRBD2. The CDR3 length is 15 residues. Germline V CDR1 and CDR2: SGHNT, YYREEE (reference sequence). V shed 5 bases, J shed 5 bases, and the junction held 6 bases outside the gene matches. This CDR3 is CASSKTSGGRETQYF. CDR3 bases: TGTGCCAGCAGTAAGACTAGCGGGGGGAGGGAGACCCAGTACTTC.

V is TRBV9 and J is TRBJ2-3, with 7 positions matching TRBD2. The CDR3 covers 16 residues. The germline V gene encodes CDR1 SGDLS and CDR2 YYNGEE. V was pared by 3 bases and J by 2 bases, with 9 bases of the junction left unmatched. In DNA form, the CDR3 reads TGTGCCAGCAGCGCTATAGCGGGCCAGGTCACAGATACGCAGTATTTT. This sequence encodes CASSAIAGQVTDTQYF.

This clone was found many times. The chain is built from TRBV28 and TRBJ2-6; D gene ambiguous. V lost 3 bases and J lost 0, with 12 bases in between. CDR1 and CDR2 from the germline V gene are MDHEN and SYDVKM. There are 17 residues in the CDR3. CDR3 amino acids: CASSLRTALSGANVLTF. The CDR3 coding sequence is TGTGCCAGCAGTTTGCGTACAGCTCTCTCTGGGGCCAACGTCCTGACTTTC.

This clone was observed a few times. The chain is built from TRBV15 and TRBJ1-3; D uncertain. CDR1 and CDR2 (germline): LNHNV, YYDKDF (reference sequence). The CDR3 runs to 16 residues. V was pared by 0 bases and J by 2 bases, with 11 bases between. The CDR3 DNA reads TGTGCCACCAGCAGAGAACCAGCTACTACTGGAAACACCATATATTTT. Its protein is CATSREPATTGNTIYF.

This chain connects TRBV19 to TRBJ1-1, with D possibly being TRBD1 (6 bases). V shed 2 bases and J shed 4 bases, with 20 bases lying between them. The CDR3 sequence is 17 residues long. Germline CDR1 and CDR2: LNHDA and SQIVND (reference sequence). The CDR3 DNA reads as TGTGCCAGTAGTATAATTGGGACAACTTCGAAATCCACTGAAGCTTTCTTT. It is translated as CASSIIGTTSKSTEAFF.

This CDR3 reads CASASGMNTEAFF. The DNA for the CDR3 is TGTGCCAGTGCTTCAGGGATGAACACTGAAGCTTTCTTT. The chain recombines TRBV18 with TRBJ1-1; a possible D gene is TRBD1 (5 bases). The V gene's germline CDR1 is KGHSH and CDR2 LQKENI. With 9 bases removed from V and 0 bases from J, the gap between germline ends came to 11 bases. CDR3 length: 13 residues.

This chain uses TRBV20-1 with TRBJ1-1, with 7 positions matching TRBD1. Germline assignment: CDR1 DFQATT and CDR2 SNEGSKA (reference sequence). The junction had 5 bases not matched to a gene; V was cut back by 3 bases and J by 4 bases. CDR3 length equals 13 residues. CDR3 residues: CSASDRAATEAFF. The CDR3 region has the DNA TGCAGTGCTAGTGACAGGGCGGCCACTGAAGCTTTCTTT.

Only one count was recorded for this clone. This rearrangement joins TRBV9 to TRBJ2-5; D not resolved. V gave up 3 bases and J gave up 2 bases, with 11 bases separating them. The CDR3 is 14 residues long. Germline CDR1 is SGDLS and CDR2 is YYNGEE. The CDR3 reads CASSGMADQETQYF. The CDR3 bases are TGTGCCAGCAGCGGGATGGCGGATCAAGAGACCCAGTACTTC.